The source of this TCR beta chain is a study of cytomegalovirus exposure and HLA in healthy donors. Overall study context: Among about 380 genotyped donors, around 80% fell in the Caucasian-associated ancestry cluster.

Study results and caveats: CMV serostatus was the only immune exposure information that was available. Earlier analysis looked at TCR beta V segments, and most were productive about 87% or about 30% of the time. Analyses of presence/absence relied on an assumption of roughly uniform sequencing depth across donors.

The PCR ran on 60 Vbeta and 13 Jbeta primers. Clones were sequenced by immunoSEQ multiplex PCR, and TCRdb holds only the in-frame ones, with some missing. The repertoire has some 130,000 clones, around 82% of them found once; the top ten carry about 11%. The CDR3 runs to 12 residues. In germline, CDR1 is SGHNT, CDR2 YYREEE (reference sequence). V was cut by 1 base and J by 16 bases, with 14 bases left in between. Details on this clone: The antigen remains undetermined.

This receptor was taken from a male donor in good health and CMV-seropositive. Sample: PBMCs. The chain has TRBV5-4 and TRBJ2-2; D may be TRBD2 (6 bases). The CDR3 spells CASSLTAGWRFF. CDR3 coding DNA: TGTGCCAGCAGCTTGACGGCGGGATGGAGGTTTTTT.